Sequencing of this TCR beta chain was carried out in a study of OX40 agonist ivuxolimab in advanced cancers. For the study at large: Ivuxolimab, which patients received intravenously every 2 weeks, was dosed at 0.01 to 10 mg/kg.

Produced via immunoSEQ multiplex PCR; TCRdb's table is partial and in-frame only. The sample holds about 94,000 clones; about nine tenths are singletons and the top ten take about 0.3%. Study-wide findings and caveats: Dose levels from 0.1 to 3.0 mg/kg saw CD4+ and CD8+ blood T cells expand clonally by week 6. Expanded clones belonging to CD8+ T cells outnumbered, on average, those of CD4+.

The V gene's germline CDR1 is SGHNT and CDR2 YYREEE (reference sequence). Trimming removed 0 bases at V and 7 bases at J, with 8 bases between. The CDR3 extends over 13 amino acids. Details on this clone: Its specificity is not known.

The source of this sequence is an adult with an advanced solid tumor such as melanoma, head and neck, liver or kidney cancer. The source material was CD4+ or CD8+ T cells sorted from blood, sampled in a trial of the OX40 agonist ivuxolimab. The V and J genes are TRBV5-4 and TRBJ1-3; D might be TRBD1 (5 bases). The CDR3: CASSLAGRNTIYF. The CDR3 nucleotides read TGTGCCAGCAGCTTGGCAGGGAGGAACACCATATATTTT.